The 27 T cell receptor beta chains below all came from one sample that was sequenced in a study of blood T cell repertoires in COVID-19. TCRdb's copy holds only in-frame clones and misses some; the assay was immunoSEQ multiplex PCR. The sample records about 200,000 clones, more than 75% being singletons. The sample comprised PBMCs or T cells enriched from blood (not recorded which). Receptor source: a man in his forties with acute COVID-19.

As concerns this clone: Additional DNA sequences in this sample encode the identical CDR3. The J gene is TRBJ1-3, the V gene TRBV18, with D possibly being TRBD1 (6 bases). V dropped 3 bases and J dropped 0 bases, with 6 bases sitting between them. From germline, CDR1 is KGHSH and CDR2 LQKENI. CDR3 length equals 14 residues. The CDR3 DNA is TGTGCCAGCTCACCGGACAGCTCTGGAAACACCATATATTTT. Amino acids: CASSPDSSGNTIYF.

The chain recombines TRBV4-1 with TRBJ1-3, with unresolved D. The CDR3 totals 15 residues. V dropped 0 bases and J dropped 4 bases, with 10 bases sitting between them. Germline values: CDR1 MGHRA, CDR2 YSYEKL. CDR3 nucleotide sequence: TGCGCCAGCAGCCAAGAAAGAGGGTACGGAAACACCATATATTTT. Its protein product is CASSQERGYGNTIYF.

V is TRBV7-9 and J is TRBJ2-7; the match to TRBD2 covers 9 bases. The CDR3 spans 15 residues. In germline, CDR1 is SEHNR, CDR2 FQNEAQ (reference sequence). V lost 1 base and J lost 4; bases outside the gene matches: 5. CDR3 in DNA: TGTGCCAGCAGCTTAGGTGAACTAGCGGGTTACGAGCAGTACTTC. Encoded protein: CASSLGELAGYEQYF.

V gene TRBV27 combines with J gene TRBJ2-5; TRBD2 matches 9 bases. From germline, CDR1 is MNHEY and CDR2 SMNVEV (reference sequence). This CDR3 is 14 amino acids long. The V gene end was trimmed by 3 bases and the J gene end by 7 bases; junction bases not matched to a gene: 6. CDR3 sequence (DNA): TGTGCCAGCAGTTTGGTACAAGCGGGAGGGACCCAGTACTTC. Its protein product is CASSLVQAGGTQYF.

V is TRBV5-1 and J is TRBJ2-3; the D gene is possibly TRBD1 (6 bases). Germline loops: CDR1 SGHRS, CDR2 YFSETQ. The CDR3 contains 14 residues. V was shortened by 7 bases and J by 5 bases, with 17 bases between the two germline ends. The CDR3 bases are TGCGCCAGCTCCGCAGGGGCGCATAAAGATACGCAGTATTTT. The encoded protein is CASSAGAHKDTQYF. Full variable domain (rest looked up from reference TRBV5-1 and TRBJ2-3): KAGVTQTPRYLIKTRGQQVTLSCSPISGHRSVSWYQQTPGQGLQFLFEYFSETQRNKGNFPGRFSGRQFSNSRSEMNVSTLELGDSALYLCASSAGAHKDTQYFGPGTRLTVL.

J is TRBJ1-4 and V is TRBV11-2, with D possibly matching TRBD1 (6 bases). Germline V gene sequence: CDR1 SGHAT, CDR2 FQNNGV. The CDR3 covers 15 residues. V was clipped by 2 bases and J by 6 bases, with 13 bases between them. The chain's CDR3 is CASSLLGQLDEKLFF. For the CDR3, the DNA is TGTGCCAGCAGCTTACTTGGACAGCTCGATGAAAAACTGTTTTTT.

The sample holds one count of this clone. The same CDR3 can be traced to other DNA sequences in this sample. V gene TRBV7-8 combines with J gene TRBJ1-5; D unclear. Trimming took off 1 base at V and 7 bases at J, with 8 bases between the two ends. The CDR3 runs to 13 residues. The germline V gene has CDR1 SGHVS and CDR2 FQNEAQ. The CDR3 DNA follows: TGTGCCAGCAGCTTAGGCGGAGGGCAGCCCCAGCATTTT. Translated, it gives CASSLGGGQPQHF.

The rearrangement joins TRBV28 to TRBJ1-5; D is unresolved. CDR1 and CDR2 (germline): MDHEN, SYDVKM. The V and J ends lost 4 bases and 5 bases respectively, with 12 bases between them. The CDR3 totals 14 residues. The CDR3 sequence: CASSSGKAYQPQHF. The CDR3 region has the DNA TGTGCCAGCAGTTCAGGCAAAGCTTATCAGCCCCAGCATTTT.

CDR3 sequence reads: CASSFLTGTSGYEQYF. CDR3 in DNA: TGTGCCAGCAGCTTTTTGACTGGGACTAGCGGCTACGAGCAGTACTTC. This chain joins TRBV7-9 and TRBJ2-7; 11 bases agree with TRBD2. CDR1 and CDR2 (germline): SEHNR, FQNEAQ (reference sequence). The ends lost 3 bases at V and 3 bases at J; junction bases unmatched: 7. CDR3 length: 16 residues.

This sequence joins TRBV5-1 and TRBJ1-2, with 10 nucleotides matching TRBD1. Germline V gene lookup returns CDR1 SGHRS and CDR2 YFSETQ. With 0 bases clipped from V and 4 bases from J, the junction kept 6 bases outside the gene matches. The CDR3 contains 16 residues. The chain's CDR3 is CASSLVTGGAGYGYTF. The CDR3 nucleotides read TGCGCCAGCAGCTTGGTGACAGGGGGCGCGGGCTATGGCTACACCTTC.

This clone has just one count. V is TRBV9 and J is TRBJ1-1; D remains ambiguous. Germline V gives CDR1 SGDLS, CDR2 YYNGEE. V lost 0 bases and J lost 3, with 9 bases in between. The CDR3 sequence is 14 residues long. CDR3 coding DNA: TGTGCCAGCAGCGTAGCTAACGGGTACACTGAAGCTTTCTTT. Its translation: CASSVANGYTEAFF.

The rearrangement uses TRBV6-2 or TRBV6-3 and TRBJ2-1; 10 nucleotides match TRBD2. Germline CDR1 is MNHEY and CDR2 is SVGEGT. This CDR3 region has 16 residues. Germline trimming cut 4 bases from V and 5 bases from J; bases unmatched to any gene: 8. CDR3 nucleotide sequence: TGTGCCAGCAGTTCAATAGGACTAGCGGACCACAATGAGCAGTTCTTC. As protein: CASSSIGLADHNEQFF.

V is TRBV10-3 and J is TRBJ1-2; TRBD1 might be the D (5 bases). V was pared by 6 bases and J by 2 bases, with 10 bases between. Germline CDR1 ENHRY, CDR2 SYGVKD. This CDR3 has 13 residues. The CDR3 spells CAISRGENYGYTF. The CDR3 DNA sequence: TGTGCCATCAGCCGGGGGGAGAACTATGGCTACACCTTC.

The chain carries TRBV27 and TRBJ1-5; 9 bases fit TRBD1. This CDR3 is 14 amino acids long. Trimming at V came to 6 bases and at J to 5 bases, leaving 5 bases not matched to a gene. Germline assignment: CDR1 MNHEY and CDR2 SMNVEV (reference sequence). The CDR3 reads CASRATGGYQPQHF. The DNA for the CDR3 is TGTGCCAGCAGGGCTACAGGGGGCTATCAGCCCCAGCATTTT.

This sequence joins TRBV29-1 and TRBJ2-2; 10 positions agree with TRBD1. Germline trimming cut 5 bases from V and 3 bases from J; bases unmatched to any gene: 15. Germline CDR1 SQVTM, CDR2 ANQGSEA. The CDR3 has 18 residues. The CDR3 here is CSVKVVGGQGRDTGELFF. Written as DNA, the CDR3 is TGCAGCGTTAAAGTCGTGGGGGGACAGGGGAGAGACACCGGGGAGCTGTTTTTT.

The chain couples TRBV29-1 to TRBJ2-7, with 12 bases fitting TRBD2. From germline, CDR1 is SQVTM and CDR2 ANQGSEA. The CDR3 is made up of 13 amino acids. Trimming cost V 5 bases and J 7 bases; bases outside gene matches: 6. The CDR3 DNA follows: TGCAGCGTTATGACTAGCGGGAGTTGGGAGCAGTACTTC. Protein: CSVMTSGSWEQYF.

This clone was picked up many times. The chain has TRBV11-2 and TRBJ1-1; a possible D gene is TRBD1 (6 bases). The CDR3 consists of 13 residues. Germline V gene lookup returns CDR1 SGHAT and CDR2 FQNNGV. V was clipped by 5 bases and J by 8 bases, with 15 bases between them. The CDR3 sequence: CASSPRWTEEAFF. The CDR3 DNA reads TGTGCCAGCAGCCCAAGGTGGACAGAAGAAGCTTTCTTT.

The CDR3 loop reads CASSEAFGRRTGEQYF. DNA for the CDR3: TGTGCCAGCAGTGAGGCGTTTGGGAGACGAACGGGGGAGCAGTACTTC. V gene TRBV6-1 combines with J gene TRBJ2-7, with a weak D call TRBD2 (5 bases). CDR3 size: 16 residues. The V end lost 3 bases, the J end lost 7 bases, and 22 bases lay between the germline ends. In germline, CDR1 is MNHNS, CDR2 SASEGT.

The CDR3, as DNA: TGTGCCAGCAGCCCCCAGGGGGCAACTAATGAAAAACTGTTTTTT. Translation: CASSPQGATNEKLFF. The chain joins TRBV9 to TRBJ1-4, with 7 bases identical to TRBD1. CDR3 length: 15 amino acids. V dropped 4 bases and J dropped 0; count of bases not matched to a gene: 3. CDR1 and CDR2 from the germline V gene are SGDLS and YYNGEE.

The chain uses TRBV3-1 (or the pseudogene TRBV3-2) and TRBJ2-7; D is unclear. The CDR3 runs to 12 residues. V was shortened by 4 bases and J by 6 bases, with 10 bases between the two germline ends. Per the germline V gene, CDR1 is LGHDT and CDR2 is YNNKEL (reference sequence). In DNA form, the CDR3 reads TGTGCCAGCAGCCCCGCTAGAGGCGAGCAGTACTTC. Amino acids: CASSPARGEQYF.

The V and J genes are TRBV6-5 and TRBJ2-5, with no clear D. Germline V gene data show CDR1 as MNHEY and CDR2 as SVGAGI. Trimming cost V 3 bases and J 5 bases, with 10 bases left between them. The CDR3 is 13 amino acids. CDR3 in amino acids: CASSYKAGETQYF. The CDR3 region has the DNA TGTGCCAGCAGTTATAAGGCCGGGGAGACCCAGTACTTC.

This chain links TRBV9 with TRBJ1-5; 7 bases match TRBD1. The length of the CDR3 is 15 residues. The V gene end was trimmed by 5 bases and the J gene end by 2 bases; junction bases not matched to a gene: 7. The germline gives CDR1 SGDLS, CDR2 YYNGEE. The CDR3 DNA reads TGTGCCAGCAGTAGAGGGGGCACGGGCAATCAGCCCCAGCATTTT. Translation: CASSRGGTGNQPQHF.

The chain uses TRBV25-1 and TRBJ2-2; D gene uncertain. CDR3 length: 12 amino acids. CDR1 is MGHDK, CDR2 SYGVNS, per germline. Trimming stripped 5 bases from V and 6 bases from J, with 7 bases between. CDR3 protein: CASSSTAGELFF. CDR3 nucleotides: TGTGCCAGCAGTTCTACAGCCGGGGAGCTGTTTTTT.

The chain joins TRBV19 to TRBJ2-1, with 14 bases that match TRBD2. The CDR3 loop spans 15 amino acids. Per the germline V gene, CDR1 is LNHDA and CDR2 is SQIVND (reference sequence). The V segment lost 4 bases and the J segment 12 bases; nucleotides outside the gene matches: 8. The CDR3 DNA sequence: TGTGCCAGTAGTACCGGGACTAGCGGGAGTTTCGCGCAGTTCTTC. Translated, it gives CASSTGTSGSFAQFF.

For the CDR3, the DNA is TGTGCCACCAGTGCAGGGGGCTCCTACGAGCAGTACTTC. Translation: CATSAGGSYEQYF. J is TRBJ2-7 and V is TRBV24-1; the match to TRBD1 covers 7 bases. CDR3 length: 13 amino acids. The germline CDR1 and CDR2 sequences are KGHDR and SFDVKD. Losses at the gene ends were 5 bases for V and 0 bases for J; bases not matched to a gene: 0.

The chain combines TRBV7-8 with TRBJ2-4; 9 bases fit TRBD1. Germline V gene lookup returns CDR1 SGHVS and CDR2 FQNEAQ. The CDR3 runs 13 residues. The ends lost 1 base at V and 8 bases at J; junction bases unmatched: 0. CDR3 bases: TGTGCCAGCAGCTTAGGACAGGGGGACATTCAGTACTTC. Translating it yields CASSLGQGDIQYF.

The chain couples TRBV6-5 to TRBJ2-7, with TRBD2 as a possible D gene (5 bases). The germline V gene has CDR1 MNHEY and CDR2 SVGAGI. The germline V and J ends were trimmed by 2 bases and 2 bases, with 13 bases remaining between them. The CDR3 totals 15 residues. CDR3 sequence reads: CASSYGRGYPYEQYF. CDR3 DNA sequence: TGTGCCAGCAGTTACGGCCGGGGTTACCCCTACGAGCAGTACTTC.